The next 5 T cell receptor beta chains were all read from a single sample in a study of molecular identifiers for immune sequencing clone quantification (dated 2018 in TCRdb). Receptors were amplified or captured by PCR. The reads were generated on a NextSeq 500. TCRdb applied fastp at Q25 and MiXCR to the public reads, then kept only in-frame beta chains. Under each unique CDR3 protein, matching rows form one entry showing the most common genes and DNA. This sample is represented by some 680,000 distinct CDR3 sequences; about 25% of them were singletons. The top ten clonotypes cover 0.78% of the sample. Source material: naive CD8+ T cells from blood, with Jurkat cell RNA spiked in. The cell subset or site label on this specimen signifies: FACS-sorted CD8+CD4-CCR7+CD45RA+ naive T cells. Receptor source: a human donor in good health. Some libraries in this study had Jurkat cell RNA spiked in.

This clonotype has at least ten counts. The V gene is TRBV29-1, the J gene TRBJ1-1; no clear D gene. The CDR3 sequence is 11 residues long. Deletions cut 2 bases from V and 7 bases from J, with 8 bases between. In germline, CDR1 is SQVTM, CDR2 ANQGSEA. In nucleotides, the CDR3 is TGCAGCGTTGAATATGGAGTTGAAGCTTTCTTT. Protein product: CSVEYGVEAFF.

A remark on this clonotype: A clone one base away is much larger, so this may be a read error. The rearrangement links TRBV4-1 to TRBJ1-1; D might be TRBD1 (5 bases). Germline V lookup: CDR1 MGHRA, CDR2 YSYEKL. This CDR3 is built from 14 residues. CDR3 amino acids: CASSQVGTNTEVFF. The CDR3 DNA reads TGCGCCAGCAGCCAAGTCGGGACGAACACTGAAGTTTTCTTT.

This clonotype was counted many times. The chain carries TRBV7-6 and TRBJ2-3; perhaps D is TRBD1 or TRBD2 (7 bases each). This CDR3 has 17 residues. V lost 0 bases to trimming and J lost 1 base, with 14 bases between them. Germline CDR1 SGHVS, CDR2 FNYEAQ. CDR3 residues: CASSLAGGGGRTDTQYF. The CDR3 DNA reads as TGTGCCAGCAGCTTAGCAGGGGGCGGGGGACGCACAGATACGCAGTATTTT.

The sample holds many counts of this clonotype. The V and J genes are TRBV20-1 and TRBJ2-3; possible D gene TRBD2, 6 bases. This CDR3 has 16 residues. The germline V and J ends were trimmed by 3 bases and 2 bases, with 18 bases remaining between them. Germline V gives CDR1 DFQATT, CDR2 SNEGSKA (reference sequence). The CDR3 reads CSARSGGAQFTDTQYF. For the CDR3, the DNA is TGCAGTGCTAGGAGTGGAGGGGCGCAATTCACAGATACGCAGTATTTT.

This clonotype was observed at least ten times. The chain has TRBV29-1 and TRBJ2-1; D gene unclear. Trimming removed 0 bases at V and 9 bases at J, with 15 bases between. This CDR3 comprises 14 residues. CDR1 is SQVTM, CDR2 ANQGSEA, per germline. This chain's CDR3 is CSVEDVTKWGEQFF. CDR3 coding DNA: TGCAGCGTTGAAGACGTAACCAAGTGGGGTGAGCAGTTCTTC.